A single sample is the source of the 17 T cell receptor beta chains below, sequenced in a study of blood T cell repertoires in COVID-19. Clones were sequenced by immunoSEQ multiplex PCR, and TCRdb holds only the in-frame ones, with some missing. The table lists over 350,000 clones, about nine tenths of them singletons. The material sequenced was peripheral blood. The receptors stem from a woman under 40 with active or convalescent COVID-19.

The table lists this clone with many counts. The J gene is TRBJ2-1, the V gene TRBV10-1, with TRBD1 as a possible D gene (5 bases). The CDR3 is 12 residues long. V lost 4 bases to trimming and J lost 7 bases, with 8 bases between them. The germline gives CDR1 WNHNN, CDR2 SYGVQD (reference sequence). CDR3 in amino acids: CASSGQGNEQFF. The CDR3 DNA follows: TGCGCCAGCAGTGGTCAGGGTAATGAGCAGTTCTTC.

This sequence joins TRBV14 and TRBJ1-2; 7 positions match TRBD1. V shed 2 bases, J shed 3 bases, and the junction held 3 bases outside the gene matches. CDR3 size: 14 residues. The germline gives CDR1 SGHDN, CDR2 FVKESK. The CDR3, as DNA: TGTGCCAGCAGCCAACTGACAGGGTACTATGGCTACACCTTC. This translates into CASSQLTGYYGYTF.

V usage is TRBV28 and J usage is TRBJ2-6, with D perhaps matching TRBD1 (6 bases). Trimming removed 2 bases from V and 2 bases from J, with 13 bases in between. This CDR3 region has 17 residues. The germline CDR1 and CDR2 sequences are MDHEN and SYDVKM. CDR3 in DNA: TGTGCCAGCAGTTTAATAAAGCCAGGGGCTGGGGCCAACGTCCTGACTTTC. Encoded protein: CASSLIKPGAGANVLTF.

The rearrangement links TRBV6-5 to TRBJ2-5; 9 bases match TRBD1. Per germline, CDR1 MNHEY and CDR2 SVGAGI. Germline trimming cut 6 bases from V and 4 bases from J; bases unmatched to any gene: 9. CDR3 length equals 15 residues. The CDR3: CASRDGQGRRETQYF. The CDR3 DNA sequence: TGTGCCAGCAGGGACGGACAGGGGCGGAGAGAGACCCAGTACTTC.

The gene calls are TRBV27 and TRBJ1-1; TRBD1 agrees at 12 bases. This CDR3 has 14 amino acids. Losses at the gene ends were 10 bases for V and 3 bases for J; bases not matched to a gene: 6. The V gene's germline CDR1 is MNHEY and CDR2 SMNVEV (reference sequence). The CDR3 DNA sequence: TGTGCCACTCGGGACAGGGGGCTTGACACTGAAGCTTTCTTT. It encodes CATRDRGLDTEAFF.

Concerning this clone: Other DNA sequences in the same sample also yield this CDR3. The rearrangement joins TRBV19 to TRBJ1-1; 7 nucleotides align to TRBD1. This CDR3 contains 14 residues. Germline values: CDR1 LNHDA, CDR2 SQIVND (reference sequence). Trimming removed 3 bases from V and 4 bases from J; junction bases left unmatched: 5. CDR3 bases: TGTGCCAGTAGTATGGCAGGGGGTGGCACTGAAGCTTTCTTT. Encoded protein: CASSMAGGGTEAFF.

The rearrangement links TRBV6-6 to TRBJ2-7; 7 bases line up with TRBD1. CDR1 MNHNY and CDR2 SVGAGI come from the germline V gene (reference sequence). V gave up 7 bases and J gave up 1 base; unmatched junction bases: 7. The CDR3 loop spans 14 amino acids. CDR3 loop: CASNRVGQSYEQYF. The CDR3 coding sequence is TGTGCCAGCAACCGGGTGGGACAGTCCTACGAGCAGTACTTC.

V and J are TRBV4-1 and TRBJ2-7, with 7 nucleotides matching TRBD1. This CDR3 is built from 15 residues. Trimming cost V 1 base and J 2 bases; bases outside gene matches: 5. Per the germline V gene, CDR1 is MGHRA and CDR2 is YSYEKL. The CDR3 is CASSQAQGQTYEQYF. The CDR3 DNA follows: TGCGCCAGCAGCCAAGCTCAGGGACAGACCTACGAGCAGTACTTC.

The sample holds one count of this clone. The chain recombines TRBV19 with TRBJ2-3; 11 nucleotides align to TRBD2. The germline V gene encodes CDR1 LNHDA and CDR2 SQIVND (reference sequence). V trimming: 4 bases; J trimming: 0 bases; junction bases outside the gene matches: 9. This CDR3 has 18 residues. The CDR3 is CASSTRLAGPKSTDTQYF. CDR3 nucleotides: TGTGCCAGTAGTACCCGACTAGCGGGGCCGAAAAGCACAGATACGCAGTATTTT.

This chain uses TRBV11-1 with TRBJ1-1, with TRBD1 matching 7 bases. The CDR3 is made up of 12 amino acids. The V gene's germline CDR1 is SGHAT and CDR2 FQDESV (reference sequence). The V gene end was trimmed by 5 bases and the J gene end by 7 bases; junction bases not matched to a gene: 4. CDR3 residues: CASSKDRIEAFF. CDR3 sequence (DNA): TGTGCCAGCAGCAAGGACAGGATTGAAGCTTTCTTT.

The chain joins TRBV5-1 to TRBJ1-6; TRBD1 aligns across 8 bases. With 5 bases clipped from V and 0 bases from J, the junction kept 7 bases outside the gene matches. CDR1 is SGHRS, CDR2 YFSETQ, per germline. The CDR3 is 17 amino acids. CDR3 in amino acids: CASSPTGGSSYNSPLHF. CDR3 bases: TGCGCCAGCAGTCCTACAGGGGGAAGCTCCTATAATTCACCCCTCCACTTT.

V gene TRBV3-1 (or the pseudogene TRBV3-2) combines with J gene TRBJ1-2, with TRBD1 matching 8 bases. CDR1 LGHDT and CDR2 YNNKEL come from the germline V gene (reference sequence). Trimming cost V 4 bases and J 0 bases; bases outside gene matches: 4. The CDR3 is 15 amino acids. DNA of the CDR3: TGTGCCAGCAGCCGGGGGACAGGAGCTAACTATGGCTACACCTTC. It translates to CASSRGTGANYGYTF.

The rearrangement joins TRBV6-1 to TRBJ1-5; D is unclear. CDR1 and CDR2 from the germline V gene are MNHNS and SASEGT. V lost 2 bases, J lost 6 bases, and 17 bases lay in between. The CDR3 consists of 16 residues. This chain's CDR3 is CASSENVPGVGQPQHF. The CDR3 region has the DNA TGTGCCAGCAGTGAAAATGTGCCCGGGGTGGGTCAGCCCCAGCATTTT.

The CDR3 protein is CASSSAGTGGFDEQFF. The CDR3 nucleotides read TGTGCCAGCAGCTCAGCCGGGACAGGGGGTTTTGATGAGCAGTTCTTC. The chain couples TRBV11-2 to TRBJ2-1; TRBD1 aligns across 11 bases. CDR1 and CDR2 from the germline V gene are SGHAT and FQNNGV. V gave up 4 bases and J gave up 8 bases; unmatched junction bases: 10. The CDR3 contains 16 residues.

The J gene is TRBJ2-7, the V gene TRBV7-7, with 12 bases matching TRBD2. V lost 5 bases to trimming and J lost 1 base; unmatched junction nucleotides: 3. Germline V gene sequence: CDR1 SSHAT, CDR2 FNYEAQ (reference sequence). There are 15 residues in the CDR3. Here the CDR3 DNA reads TGTGCCAGCAGCCCAGGACTAGCGGGGTCCTACGAGCAGTACTTC. It encodes CASSPGLAGSYEQYF.

The rearrangement links TRBV6-5 to TRBJ1-5; D ambiguous. This CDR3 spans 13 amino acids. Germline loops: CDR1 MNHEY, CDR2 SVGAGI. V was cut by 4 bases and J by 4 bases, with 8 bases left in between. Written as DNA, the CDR3 is TGTGCCAGCAGTTCAGTAAAGAATCAGCCCCAGCATTTT. It is translated as CASSSVKNQPQHF.

The chain combines TRBV27 with TRBJ2-1; TRBD1 aligns across 9 bases. The V and J ends lost 3 bases and 4 bases, in that order; junction bases with no gene match: 4. Looked up from germline, CDR1 is MNHEY and CDR2 is SMNVEV (reference sequence). The CDR3 contains 15 residues. CDR3 sequence: CASSFGDRVYNEQFF. Here the CDR3 DNA reads TGTGCCAGCAGTTTTGGGGACAGGGTGTACAATGAGCAGTTCTTC.